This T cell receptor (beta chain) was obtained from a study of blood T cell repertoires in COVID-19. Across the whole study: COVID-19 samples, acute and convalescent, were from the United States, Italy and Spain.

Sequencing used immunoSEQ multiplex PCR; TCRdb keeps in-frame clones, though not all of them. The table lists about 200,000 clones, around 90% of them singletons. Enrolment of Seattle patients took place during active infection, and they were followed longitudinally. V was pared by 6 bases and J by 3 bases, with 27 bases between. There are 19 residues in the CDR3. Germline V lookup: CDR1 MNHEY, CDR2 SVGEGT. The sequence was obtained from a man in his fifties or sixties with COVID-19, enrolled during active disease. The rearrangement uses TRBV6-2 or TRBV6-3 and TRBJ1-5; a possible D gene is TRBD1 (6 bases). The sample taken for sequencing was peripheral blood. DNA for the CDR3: TGTGCCAGCAGCCCTAGGGCGTCAGGGGTTCGAACGGTCAATCAGCCCCAGCATTTT. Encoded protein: CASSPRASGVRTVNQPQHF.